The 15 T cell receptor beta chains below were found in one sample sequenced in a study of shared clonotypes between healthy human individuals. Using immunoSEQ multiplex PCR, the repertoire was profiled, and TCRdb retains in-frame clones only, with some absent. The table includes 450,000 or so clones, approximately 77% detected once. The sequenced sample consisted of PBMCs. These receptors all come from a woman aged 40-49 years in good health. Some clones in this sample may be carry-over from other donors' samples.

The chain is built from TRBV28 and TRBJ2-2, with D possibly called TRBD1 or TRBD2 (5 bases each). The V gene's germline CDR1 is MDHEN and CDR2 SYDVKM. The CDR3 loop spans 13 amino acids. V was pared by 3 bases and J by 4 bases, with 6 bases between. Here the CDR3 reads CASSFGATGELFF. The CDR3 bases are TGTGCCAGCAGTTTCGGGGCCACCGGGGAGCTGTTTTTT.

This rearrangement joins TRBV7-3 to TRBJ2-2, with unresolved D. Germline CDR1 SGHTA, CDR2 FQGTGA. The CDR3 is made up of 14 amino acids. Trimming removed 0 bases from V and 3 bases from J, with 5 bases in between. The CDR3 coding sequence is TGTGCCAGCAGCTTAACGTCTTACACCGGGGAGCTGTTTTTT. The encoded protein is CASSLTSYTGELFF.

This chain links TRBV30 with TRBJ2-5; tentative D call: TRBD2 (7 bases). The better agreement between TRBJ2-7 and the DNA end casts doubt on the J call. The CDR3 extends over 15 amino acids. Looked up from germline, CDR1 is GTSNPN and CDR2 is SVGIG (reference sequence). The CDR3 region has the DNA TGTGCCTGGAGCGCCGGGGGGCGGGACGGGGGCGAGCAGTACTTC. Translated, it gives CAWSAGGRDGGEQYF.

V usage is TRBV6-5 and J usage is TRBJ1-1, with D unresolved. There are 13 residues in the CDR3. The germline gives CDR1 MNHEY, CDR2 SVGAGI. V lost 2 bases and J lost 1, with 5 bases in between. The CDR3 coding sequence is TGTGCCAGCAGTTACGGCAGGAACACTGAAGCTTTCTTT. This translates into CASSYGRNTEAFF.

V gene TRBV15 combines with J gene TRBJ1-4; TRBD1 matches 7 bases. V lost 3 bases and J lost 8; bases outside the gene matches: 12. Germline V gene sequence: CDR1 LNHNV, CDR2 YYDKDF (reference sequence). This CDR3 has 16 amino acids. CDR3 bases: TGTGCCACCAGCAGGTTGACAGGGACCCCTTTCGAAAAACTGTTTTTT. Its protein is CATSRLTGTPFEKLFF.

V gene TRBV2 combines with J gene TRBJ2-3, with 8 bases lining up with TRBD2. Trimming at V came to 8 bases and at J to 3 bases, leaving 7 bases not matched to a gene. The germline gives CDR1 SNHLY, CDR2 FYNNEI. The CDR3 runs 14 residues. CDR3 sequence reads: CASGASGPTDTQYF. CDR3 DNA: TGTGCCAGCGGAGCTAGCGGGCCAACAGATACGCAGTATTTT.

Note on this clone: A single base is all that separates this from a far larger clone, so a read error is likely. The rearrangement links TRBV25-1 to TRBJ2-3; a possible D gene is TRBD1 (5 bases). V was clipped by 5 bases and J by 10 bases, with 19 bases between them. Germline loops: CDR1 MGHDK, CDR2 SYGVNS. The CDR3 sequence is 14 residues long. This chain's CDR3 is CASSSTAPAEPQYF. The CDR3 region has the DNA TGTGCCAGCAGTTCGACAGCCCCCGCCGAGCCGCAGTATTTT.

About this clone: Other nucleotide sequences in the sample specify the same CDR3. The chain has TRBV5-6 and TRBJ1-2; D unclear. Germline V lookup: CDR1 SGHDT, CDR2 YYEEEE. The length of the CDR3 is 15 residues. Between the trimmed V and J ends, which lost 0 bases and 1 base, there was a span of 10 bases. The CDR3 spells CASSLGTGLNYGYTF. In nucleotides, the CDR3 is TGTGCCAGCAGCTTGGGGACCGGGCTTAACTATGGCTACACCTTC.

Note on this clone: A read error is the likely source, as a far larger clone sits one nucleotide away. Because the CDR3's place on the DNA is in doubt, the DNA is left out and the CDR3 is given as listed by TCRdb. The chain links TRBV30 to TRBJ1-2. Looked up from germline, CDR1 is GTSNPN and CDR2 is SVGIG (reference sequence). The CDR3 totals 12 residues, both ends included. The chain's CDR3 is CAQEGGSYGCTF.

The rearrangement links TRBV19 to TRBJ2-1; D perhaps matches TRBD2 (5 bases). CDR1 is LNHDA, CDR2 SQIVND, per germline (reference sequence). The CDR3 covers 12 residues. V was trimmed by 5 bases and J by 8 bases, leaving 10 bases between them. CDR3 sequence: CASSPSLDEQFF. As DNA, the CDR3 is TGTGCCAGTAGTCCTAGCCTAGATGAGCAGTTCTTC.

This clone was counted between two and nine times. The rearrangement uses TRBV6-1 and TRBJ1-1; D not certain. The CDR3 is 12 amino acids. V was pared by 5 bases and J by 11 bases, with 15 bases between. CDR1 and CDR2 from the germline V gene are MNHNS and SASEGT. The CDR3 protein is CASSLPTGGAFF. CDR3 nucleotide sequence: TGTGCCAGCAGTCTCCCTACGGGAGGGGCTTTCTTT.

This clone was seen repeatedly, ten times or more. The chain couples TRBV7-2 to TRBJ2-2; TRBD2 matches at 10 bases. With V trimmed by 2 bases and J by 5 bases, 5 bases remained unmatched. Germline CDR1 SGHTA, CDR2 FQGNSA. The CDR3 is made up of 16 amino acids. The CDR3 DNA is TGTGCCAGCAGCTTACCGGGACTAGCGCTTACCGGGGAGCTGTTTTTT. Translation: CASSLPGLALTGELFF.

The V and J genes are TRBV18 and TRBJ2-1, with D possibly being TRBD1 or TRBD2 (5 bases each). CDR1 is KGHSH, CDR2 LQKENI, per germline. V lost 2 bases to trimming and J lost 5 bases, with 13 bases between them. The CDR3 is 15 residues long. The CDR3 region is CASSPLRGDNNEQFF. As DNA, the CDR3 is TGTGCCAGCTCACCATTGAGGGGAGACAACAATGAGCAGTTCTTC.

The V call is TRBV6-5, the J call TRBJ1-2; maybe TRBD1 (5 bases). The germline V and J ends were trimmed by 5 bases and 6 bases, with 19 bases remaining between them. The germline gives CDR1 MNHEY, CDR2 SVGAGI. This CDR3 is built from 15 residues. In DNA, the CDR3 is TGTGCCAGCAGTAGCGAAAGACAGCCCTCGAATGGCTACACCTTC. Its translation is CASSSERQPSNGYTF.

Comments on this clone: A far larger clone is a single base away, which makes a read error likely. Other DNA sequences in this sample translate to the same CDR3. The rearrangement uses TRBV27 and TRBJ2-3; no definite D call. The CDR3 is made up of 13 amino acids. CDR1 is MNHEY, CDR2 SMNVEV, per germline (reference sequence). For the CDR3, the DNA is TGTGCCAGCACAAGGTCCCACGGTGATACGCAGTACTTT. Translated: CASTRSHGDTQYF.